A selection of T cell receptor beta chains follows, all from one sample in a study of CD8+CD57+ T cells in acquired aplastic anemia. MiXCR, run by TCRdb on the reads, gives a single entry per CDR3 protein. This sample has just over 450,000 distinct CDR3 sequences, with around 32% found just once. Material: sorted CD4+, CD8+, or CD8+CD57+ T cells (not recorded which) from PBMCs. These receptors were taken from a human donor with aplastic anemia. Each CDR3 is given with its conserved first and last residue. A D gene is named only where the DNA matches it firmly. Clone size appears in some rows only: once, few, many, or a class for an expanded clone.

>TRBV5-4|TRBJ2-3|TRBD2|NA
CASSLPPAGGTDTQYF
TGTGCCAGCAGCTTACCCCCAGCGGGGGGCACAGATACGCAGTATTTT
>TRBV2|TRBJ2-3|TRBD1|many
CASSSNRGDTDTQYF
TGTGCCAGCAGTTCTAACAGGGGAGACACAGATACGCAGTATTTT
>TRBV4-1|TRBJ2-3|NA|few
CASSQARESTDTQYF
TGCGCCAGCAGCCAAGCGAGGGAGAGCACAGATACGCAGTATTTT
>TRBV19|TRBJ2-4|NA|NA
CASSVKWGAKNIQYF
TGTGCCAGCAGCGTTAAGTGGGGAGCCAAAAACATTCAGTACTTC
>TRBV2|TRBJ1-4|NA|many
CASSRQNEKLFF
TGTGCCAGCAGTCGGCAGAATGAAAAACTGTTTTTT
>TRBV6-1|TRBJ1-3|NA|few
CASSSMYSGNTIYF
TGTGCCAGCAGTAGCATGTACTCTGGAAACACCATATATTTT
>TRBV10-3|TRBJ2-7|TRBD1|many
CAIRAGQAYEQYF
TGTGCCATCCGGGCGGGACAGGCCTACGAGCAGTACTTC
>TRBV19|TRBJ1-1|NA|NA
CASSPRSNTEASF
TGTGCCAGTAGTCCCCGCAGTAACACTGAAGCTTCCTTT
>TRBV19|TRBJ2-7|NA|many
CASSIDAGYEQYF
TGTGCCAGTAGTATAGATGCAGGGTACGAGCAGTACTTC
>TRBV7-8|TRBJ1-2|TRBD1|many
CASSPTGGYPNYGYTF
TGTGCCAGCAGCCCTACAGGGGGATACCCAAACTATGGCTACACCTTC
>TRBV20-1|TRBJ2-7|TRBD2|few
CSASQGLAGRWHEQYF
TGCAGTGCTAGTCAAGGCCTAGCGGGGAGATGGCACGAGCAGTACTTC
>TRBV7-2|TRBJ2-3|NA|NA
CATDKTDTQYF
TGTGCCACCGACAAGACAGATACGCAGTATTTT
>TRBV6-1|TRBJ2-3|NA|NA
CASSVNTQYF
TGTGCCAGTTCGGTCAATACGCAGTATTTT
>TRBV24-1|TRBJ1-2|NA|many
CATSDLRYGYTF
TGTGCCACCAGTGATTTACGCTATGGCTACACCTTC
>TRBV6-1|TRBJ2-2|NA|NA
CASSEPGSKNGELFF
TGTGCCAGCAGTGAACCCGGGAGTAAGAACGGGGAGCTGTTTTTT
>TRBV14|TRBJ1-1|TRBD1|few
CASSQRTGGDTEAFF
TGTGCCAGCAGCCAAAGGACAGGTGGGGACACTGAAGCTTTCTTT
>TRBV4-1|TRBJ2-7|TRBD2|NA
CASSQVGTSGDEQYF
TGCGCCAGCAGCCAAGTCGGGACTAGCGGTGACGAGCAGTACTTC
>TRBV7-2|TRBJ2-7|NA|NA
CASSAGRQSTYEQYF
TGTGCCAGCAGTGCGGGACGCCAGAGCACCTACGAGCAGTACTTC
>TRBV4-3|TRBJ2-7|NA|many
CASSQETQYEQYF
TGCGCCAGCAGCCAGGAGACACAGTACGAGCAGTACTTC
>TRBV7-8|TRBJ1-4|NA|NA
CASSPPGRTNEKLFF
TGTGCCAGCAGCCCGCCGGGGCGGACTAATGAAAAACTGTTTTTT
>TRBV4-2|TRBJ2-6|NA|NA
CASSQTNRALSGANVLTF
TGTGCCAGCAGCCAAACTAACCGGGCGCTCTCTGGGGCCAACGTCCTGACTTTC
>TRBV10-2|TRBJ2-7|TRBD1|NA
CASSESNRGSYEQYF
TGCGCCAGCAGTGAGTCAAACAGGGGATCCTACGAGCAGTACTTC
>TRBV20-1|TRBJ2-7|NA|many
CSASGEGGLEQYF
TGCAGTGCTAGTGGCGAAGGGGGTCTCGAGCAGTACTTC
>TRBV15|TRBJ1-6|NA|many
CATSGGGPLHF
TGTGCCACCAGCGGGGGGGGCCCCCTCCACTTT
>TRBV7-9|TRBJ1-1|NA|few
CASSFYLILTEAFF
TGTGCCAGCAGCTTTTACTTGATTCTCACTGAAGCTTTCTTT
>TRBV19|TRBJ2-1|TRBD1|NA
CASSTAPGQGRYNEQFF
TGTGCCAGTAGTACCGCGCCGGGACAGGGGCGGTACAATGAGCAGTTCTTC
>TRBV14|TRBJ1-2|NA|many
CASSRIAGQGYTF
TGTGCCAGCAGCCGAATTGCCGGACAGGGCTACACCTTC
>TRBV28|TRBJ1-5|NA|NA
CASSFPGGANQPQHF
TGTGCCAGCAGTTTCCCCGGGGGGGCCAATCAGCCCCAGCATTTT
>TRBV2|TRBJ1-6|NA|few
CASSVHLGGKSYNSPLHF
TGTGCCAGCAGCGTACATCTGGGAGGGAAGTCCTATAATTCACCCCTCCACTTT
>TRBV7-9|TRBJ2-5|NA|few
CASSFDIIQETQYF
TGTGCCAGCAGCTTTGACATTATCCAAGAGACCCAGTACTTC
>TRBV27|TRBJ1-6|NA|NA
CASSPRQPKGNSPLHF
TGTGCCAGCAGTCCAAGACAGCCTAAGGGGAATTCACCCCTCCACTTT
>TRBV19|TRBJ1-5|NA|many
CASSMYRNSNQPQHF
TGTGCCAGTAGTATGTACAGAAATAGCAATCAGCCCCAGCATTTT
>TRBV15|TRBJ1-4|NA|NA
CATSPDGFNEKLFF
TGTGCCACCAGCCCGGACGGATTTAATGAAAAACTGTTTTTT
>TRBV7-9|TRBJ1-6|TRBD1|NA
CASSGQGSGNSPLHF
TGTGCCAGCAGTGGACAGGGGAGTGGTAATTCACCCCTCCACTTT
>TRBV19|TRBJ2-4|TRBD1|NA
CASSVGTGGTIRNIQYF
TGTGCCAGTAGTGTTGGGACAGGGGGGACGATCAGGAACATTCAGTACTTC
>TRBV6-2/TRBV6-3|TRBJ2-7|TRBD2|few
CASSYSGNYEQYF
TGTGCCAGCAGTTATAGCGGGAACTACGAGCAGTACTTC
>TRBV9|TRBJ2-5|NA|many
CASSVGQLQETQYF
TGTGCCAGCAGCGTAGGACAGCTTCAAGAGACCCAGTACTTC
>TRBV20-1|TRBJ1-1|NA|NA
CSARDGQMNTEAFF
TGCAGTGCTAGAGATGGACAGATGAACACTGAAGCTTTCTTT
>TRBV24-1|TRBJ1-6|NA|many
CATQEYINSPLHF
TGTGCCACCCAGGAATACATTAATTCACCCCTCCACTTT
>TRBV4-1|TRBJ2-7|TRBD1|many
CASSQPGQGAYEQYF
TGCGCCAGCAGCCAGCCGGGACAGGGAGCCTACGAGCAGTACTTC
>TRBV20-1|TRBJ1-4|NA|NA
CSARSGIDEKLFF
TGCAGTGCTAGATCCGGGATCGACGAAAAACTGTTTTTT
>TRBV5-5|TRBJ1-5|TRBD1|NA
CASSLARGINQPQHF
TGTGCCAGCAGCTTGGCCAGGGGGATCAATCAGCCCCAGCATTTT
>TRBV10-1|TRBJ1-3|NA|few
CASSESRPNSGNTIYF
TGCGCCAGCAGTGAGTCGAGGCCGAACTCTGGAAACACCATATATTTT
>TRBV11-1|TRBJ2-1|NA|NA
CASTRQSVSNEQFF
TGTGCCAGCACCCGGCAATCCGTTTCCAATGAGCAGTTCTTC
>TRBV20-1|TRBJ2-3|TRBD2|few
CSAARLADVTDTQYF
TGCAGTGCTGCTCGGCTAGCGGATGTCACAGATACGCAGTATTTT
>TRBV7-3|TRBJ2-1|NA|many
CASSLSGDREQFF
TGTGCCAGCAGCTTATCCGGAGACCGCGAGCAGTTCTTC
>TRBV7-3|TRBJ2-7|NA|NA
CASSLWRGHEQYF
TGTGCCAGCAGCTTATGGAGGGGCCACGAGCAGTACTTC
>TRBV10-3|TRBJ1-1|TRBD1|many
CAIGAGQGKTEAFF
TGTGCCATCGGCGCGGGACAGGGAAAGACTGAAGCTTTCTTT
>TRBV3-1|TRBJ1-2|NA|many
CASSQYPENYGYTF
TGTGCCAGCAGCCAATATCCGGAGAACTATGGCTACACCTTC
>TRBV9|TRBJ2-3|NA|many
CASSVAGQRGAGDTQYF
TGTGCCAGCAGCGTAGCAGGACAGAGGGGGGCGGGTGATACGCAGTATTTT
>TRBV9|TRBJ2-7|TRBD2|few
CASSRGTSGTHEQYF
TGTGCCAGCAGCCGAGGGACTAGCGGGACCCACGAGCAGTACTTC
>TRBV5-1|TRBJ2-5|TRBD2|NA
CASSSGLAGVLDLETQYF
TGCGCCAGCAGCTCGGGACTAGCGGGGGTTCTTGATCTGGAGACCCAGTACTTC
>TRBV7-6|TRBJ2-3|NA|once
CASSLTYEAGSTDTQYF
TGTGCCAGCAGCTTAACGTATGAGGCGGGGAGCACAGATACGCAGTATTTT
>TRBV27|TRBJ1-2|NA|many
CASGQTNYGYTF
TGTGCCAGCGGGCAGACGAACTATGGCTACACCTTC